Presented here are 19 T cell receptor beta chains from one specimen sequenced in a study of B cell selection in AIRE deficiency. Repertoires were generated with immunoSEQ multiplex PCR, while TCRdb's copy carries only in-frame clones and drops some. Found here are tens of thousands of clones, approximately 96% of them singletons; the top ten hold 0.2% to 0.25%. The sorted conventional CD4 T cells were gated as CD4+CD127+. Sequencing was done on a sample of conventional CD4+ T cells sorted from PBMCs. These receptors were obtained from a human donor with AIRE deficiency.

The genes are TRBV30 and TRBJ1-4; no reliable D call. Germline CDR1 and CDR2: GTSNPN and SVGIG (reference sequence). Trimming took 2 bases from V and 4 from J, leaving 2 bases between them. The CDR3 has 11 amino acids. The CDR3 is CAWSHNEKLFF. The CDR3 DNA follows: TGTGCCTGGAGTCATAATGAAAAACTGTTTTTT. The complete variable domain, with remaining parts taken from reference TRBV30 and TRBJ1-4, reads SQTIHQWPATLVQPVGSPLSLECTVEGTSNPNLYWYRQAAGRGLQLLFYSVGIGQISSEVPQNLSASRPQDRQFILSSKKLLLSDSGFYLCAWSHNEKLFFGSGTQLSVL.

This chain links TRBV19 with TRBJ1-2, with TRBD1 as a possible D gene (6 bases). V was trimmed by 4 bases and J by 4 bases, leaving 13 bases between them. The germline V gene has CDR1 LNHDA and CDR2 SQIVND (reference sequence). This CDR3 has 14 residues. Written as DNA, the CDR3 is TGTGCCAGTAGTAAAGACAGGAACCTCTATGGCTACACCTTC. This codes for CASSKDRNLYGYTF.

This chain joins TRBV7-2 and TRBJ1-1; D gene uncertain. CDR1 is SGHTA and CDR2 is FQGNSA in the germline V gene. The CDR3 runs to 15 residues. The V gene lost 2 bases and the J gene lost 3 bases, with 13 bases spanning the gap. CDR3 residues: CASSLPGSRDTEAFF. The CDR3 nucleotides are TGTGCCAGCAGCTTACCGGGATCAAGGGACACTGAAGCTTTCTTT.

The chain employs TRBV7-2 and TRBJ2-2; no clear D. The V gene lost 0 bases and the J gene lost 4 bases, with 3 bases spanning the gap. Germline loops: CDR1 SGHTA, CDR2 FQGNSA. The CDR3 is made up of 13 amino acids. The DNA of the CDR3 is TGTGCCAGCAGCTTAGCGGGCACCGGGGAGCTGTTTTTT. Translation: CASSLAGTGELFF.

The chain carries TRBV4-3 and TRBJ1-2; D is unresolved. The CDR3 covers 18 residues. Germline V lookup: CDR1 LGHNA, CDR2 YSLEER. Trimming shortened V by 0 bases and J by 4 bases, and 21 bases separated the two germline ends. The CDR3 reads CASSQEFIAATTPYGYTF. The CDR3 nucleotides are TGCGCCAGCAGCCAAGAATTCATAGCCGCGACTACACCCTATGGCTACACCTTC.

The chain joins TRBV7-9 to TRBJ2-3; D uncertain. This CDR3 has 13 amino acids. V was cut by 1 base and J by 4 bases, with 6 bases left in between. Looked up from germline, CDR1 is SEHNR and CDR2 is FQNEAQ (reference sequence). The CDR3 sequence: CASSLGAADTQYF. The CDR3 DNA reads TGTGCCAGCAGCTTAGGGGCAGCAGATACGCAGTATTTT.

The rearrangement joins TRBV27 to TRBJ1-1, with TRBD1 matching 8 bases. V dropped 6 bases and J dropped 6; count of bases not matched to a gene: 12. CDR1 and CDR2 (germline): MNHEY, SMNVEV (reference sequence). This CDR3 is 15 amino acids long. The CDR3 spells CASRRTGSMSAEAFF. CDR3 nucleotide sequence: TGTGCCAGCAGACGGACAGGGAGTATGAGTGCTGAAGCTTTCTTT.

V and J are TRBV11-2 and TRBJ2-5; D is uncertain. Germline-derived CDR1 and CDR2 are SGHAT and FQNNGV. Trimming cost V 2 bases and J 9 bases, with 16 bases left between them. This CDR3 is built from 14 residues. The CDR3 here is CASSLSSFPPAQYF. CDR3 DNA sequence: TGTGCCAGCAGCTTAAGTAGTTTCCCCCCAGCCCAGTACTTC.

The chain has TRBV28 and TRBJ1-5; D may be TRBD1 (6 bases). The CDR3 is 17 amino acids. CDR1 and CDR2 (germline): MDHEN, SYDVKM. The V and J ends lost 2 bases and 1 base respectively, with 15 bases between them. The CDR3 is CASSLPHRVGSNQPQHF. In DNA, the CDR3 is TGTGCCAGCAGTTTACCCCACAGGGTGGGGAGCAATCAGCCCCAGCATTTT.

The chain uses TRBV6-1 and TRBJ1-1; TRBD1 matches at 8 bases. The germline V gene encodes CDR1 MNHNS and CDR2 SASEGT. This CDR3 spans 14 amino acids. V lost 3 bases, J lost 5 bases, and 5 bases stayed unmatched. The CDR3 DNA is TGTGCCAGCAGTGAGCACAGGGGGTGGACTGAAGCTTTCTTT. This codes for CASSEHRGWTEAFF.

The V and J genes are TRBV19 and TRBJ2-1, with 14 bases lining up with TRBD2. The J segment lost 7 bases and the V segment lost 0 bases, leaving 14 bases of the junction unmatched. From germline, CDR1 is LNHDA and CDR2 SQIVND (reference sequence). The CDR3 contains 20 residues. Here the CDR3 reads CASSIDLSGTSGRRLNEQFF. The CDR3 DNA follows: TGTGCCAGTAGTATAGATCTATCAGGGACTAGCGGGAGACGGTTAAATGAGCAGTTCTTC.

This sequence joins TRBV27 and TRBJ2-3; no definite D call. CDR1 is MNHEY and CDR2 is SMNVEV in the germline V gene (reference sequence). The ends were cut back, 3 bases at V and 0 bases at J, with 10 bases in the middle. This CDR3 spans 15 amino acids. The CDR3 DNA reads as TGTGCCAGCAGTTTTCTGGCCAGGAGCACAGATACGCAGTATTTT. Translating it yields CASSFLARSTDTQYF.

The J gene is TRBJ1-2, the V gene TRBV7-9; 7 nucleotides align to TRBD1. The CDR3 spans 13 residues. J gave up 4 bases and V 5 bases, and 4 bases lay outside the gene matches. Germline V gene lookup returns CDR1 SEHNR and CDR2 FQNEAQ (reference sequence). As DNA, the CDR3 is TGTGCCAGCAGCCGGACAGGAATCTATGGCTACACCTTC. It is translated as CASSRTGIYGYTF.

The chain is built from TRBV7-2 and TRBJ1-2; the match to TRBD1 covers 7 bases. This CDR3 region has 14 residues. Per the germline V gene, CDR1 is SGHTA and CDR2 is FQGNSA. J lost 4 bases, V lost 1 base, and 3 bases had no gene match. The CDR3 sequence: CASSLVGQFYGYTF. The CDR3 coding sequence is TGTGCCAGCAGCTTAGTGGGACAGTTCTATGGCTACACCTTC. The full variable domain, its missing parts supplied by reference TRBV7-2 and TRBJ1-2, is GAGVSQSPSNKVTEKGKDVELRCDPISGHTALYWYRQSLGQGLEFLIYFQGNSAPDKSGLPSDRFSAERTGGSVSTLTIQRTQQEDSAVYLCASSLVGQFYGYTFGSGTRLTVV.

This chain links TRBV6-1 with TRBJ2-7; TRBD1 is a possible D gene (5 bases). The germline V gene has CDR1 MNHNS and CDR2 SASEGT. V was trimmed by 0 bases and J by 4 bases, leaving 13 bases between them. The CDR3 covers 15 residues. CDR3 protein: CASSEAGLKFYEQYF. The CDR3 DNA sequence: TGTGCCAGCAGTGAAGCGGGGCTCAAGTTTTACGAGCAGTACTTC.

The chain has TRBV5-6 and TRBJ2-3; no clear D gene. Germline loops: CDR1 SGHDT, CDR2 YYEEEE. Deletions cut 3 bases from V and 5 bases from J, with 7 bases between. The CDR3 is 12 amino acids. The chain's CDR3 is CASSSTRDTQYF. The CDR3 DNA reads as TGTGCCAGCAGCTCGACGAGAGATACGCAGTATTTT.

This clone was observed a single time. The chain joins TRBV7-9 to TRBJ1-1, with D possibly matching TRBD1 (5 bases). This CDR3 has 17 residues. V was cut by 5 bases and J by 1 base, with 20 bases left in between. Germline CDR1 and CDR2: SEHNR and FQNEAQ (reference sequence). The CDR3 loop is CASSLRAVRDGNTEAFF. CDR3 nucleotides: TGTGCCAGCAGCCTCAGGGCTGTGAGGGACGGGAACACTGAAGCTTTCTTT.

V gene TRBV21-1 combines with J gene TRBJ2-1. TRBV21-1 is designated a pseudogene. The CDR3 loop spans 16 amino acids. The CDR3 coding sequence is TGTGCCAGCAGCCCCCCCGGCTGTCCACCATACAATGAGCAGTTCTTC. Amino acid sequence: CASSPPGCPPYNEQFF.

The chain is built from TRBV6-5 and TRBJ2-4, with D possibly TRBD1 on 6 matching bases. The length of the CDR3 is 15 residues. The V end lost 6 bases, the J end lost 3 bases, and 15 bases lay between the germline ends. Germline CDR1 MNHEY, CDR2 SVGAGI. DNA of the CDR3: TGTGCCAGCAGCCCCAGGGGCTTCGGCAAAAACATTCAGTACTTC. It encodes CASSPRGFGKNIQYF.